This passage covers 32 T cell receptor beta chains from one sample sequenced in a study of a mutant IDH1 vaccine in newly diagnosed glioma. Produced via immunoSEQ multiplex PCR; TCRdb's table is partial and in-frame only. Of some 33,000 clones listed, around four fifths were seen once; the top ten hold roughly 10%. Time point: week 35, safety follow-up. Mutant IDH1 20-mer peptide, at 300 ug, made up each vaccine dose, with topical imiquimod. For these receptors, no antigen is known. This sample comprised PBMCs, obtained from a glioma patient whose treatment included an IDH1 peptide vaccine. The origin of the receptors is a woman in her thirties or forties with glioma.

The rearrangement uses TRBV7-2 and TRBJ2-7, with 9 bases aligning to TRBD1. Per the germline V gene, CDR1 is SGHTA and CDR2 is FQGNSA. This CDR3 comprises 15 residues. The trim removed 1 base at V and 5 bases at J, leaving 6 bases unmatched. The CDR3 DNA sequence: TGTGCCAGCAGCTTAGGAGGGACAGGGTGGAACGAGCAGTACTTC. It specifies CASSLGGTGWNEQYF.

This clone was found once. The chain recombines TRBV11-2 with TRBJ2-5, with 7 bases fitting TRBD1. The germline gives CDR1 SGHAT, CDR2 FQNNGV. Trimming took 5 bases from V and 2 from J; bases not matched to a gene: 2. This CDR3 is 13 amino acids long. The CDR3 protein is CASSRRGQETQYF. CDR3 DNA sequence: TGTGCCAGCAGCCGCAGGGGGCAAGAGACCCAGTACTTC.

The chain couples TRBV5-6 to TRBJ1-1; tentative D call: TRBD1 (5 bases). The CDR3 spans 13 residues. V lost 2 bases, J lost 5 bases, and 10 bases lay in between. The V gene's germline CDR1 is SGHDT and CDR2 YYEEEE. For the CDR3, the DNA is TGTGCCAGCAGCTTACTCGGGGGGACTGAAGCTTTCTTT. Its protein product is CASSLLGGTEAFF.

Comments on this clone: This likely traces to a read error, being one base from a far larger clone. The V and J genes are TRBV5-6 and TRBJ2-7; 8 bases align to TRBD2. J lost 2 bases, V lost 2 bases, and 3 bases had no gene match. Germline-derived CDR1 and CDR2 are SGHDT and YYEEEE. CDR3 length: 14 residues. The CDR3 DNA reads TGTGCCAGCAGCTTTTCCGGGGGGGCCTACGAGCAGTACTTC. This translates into CASSFSGGAYEQYF.

The chain recombines TRBV27 with TRBJ2-5, with TRBD1 matching 7 bases. The CDR3 covers 13 residues. J lost 4 bases, V lost 5 bases, and 4 bases had no gene match. In germline, CDR1 is MNHEY, CDR2 SMNVEV (reference sequence). CDR3 DNA sequence: TGTGCCAGCAGTAAACAGGGGACAGAGACCCAGTACTTC. Protein sequence: CASSKQGTETQYF.

This clone showed up just a few times. V gene TRBV30 combines with J gene TRBJ1-3; D call uncertain. Trimming removed 5 bases from V and 0 bases from J, with 8 bases in between. The CDR3 length is 13 residues. Germline values: CDR1 GTSNPN, CDR2 SVGIG (reference sequence). The CDR3 sequence: CAWSIASGNTIYF. CDR3 nucleotide sequence: TGTGCCTGGTCGATCGCCTCTGGAAACACCATATATTTT.

The chain combines TRBV10-2 with TRBJ1-5; D unresolved. V was cut by 0 bases and J by 0 bases, with 18 bases left in between. The V gene's germline CDR1 is WSHSY and CDR2 SAAADI. The length of the CDR3 is 19 residues. The CDR3 loop reads CASSESPAYFENSNQPQHF. CDR3 nucleotides: TGCGCCAGCAGTGAGTCCCCGGCCTATTTTGAAAATAGCAATCAGCCCCAGCATTTT.

V usage is TRBV5-1 and J usage is TRBJ1-2; TRBD1 matches 8 bases. The CDR3 sequence is 15 residues long. The germline V gene has CDR1 SGHRS and CDR2 YFSETQ. The J segment lost 2 bases and the V segment lost 3 bases, leaving 6 bases of the junction unmatched. The CDR3 DNA reads TGCGCCAGCAGCTCCAGACAGGGGACAAACTATGGCTACACCTTC. Protein sequence: CASSSRQGTNYGYTF. Variable domain in full (rest from reference TRBV5-1 and TRBJ1-2): KAGVTQTPRYLIKTRGQQVTLSCSPISGHRSVSWYQQTPGQGLQFLFEYFSETQRNKGNFPGRFSGRQFSNSRSEMNVSTLELGDSALYLCASSSRQGTNYGYTFGSGTRLTVV.

In this sample, this clone turned up once. CDR3 in DNA: TGTGCCAGCAGTTTACAGGGCTGGGGTAGCACTGAAGCTTTCTTT. Translated: CASSLQGWGSTEAFF. The chain recombines TRBV27 with TRBJ1-1, with TRBD1 as a possible D gene (5 bases). Looked up from germline, CDR1 is MNHEY and CDR2 is SMNVEV (reference sequence). Trimming cost V 2 bases and J 4 bases, with 14 bases left between them. This CDR3 has 15 residues.

DNA of the CDR3: TGTGCCAGCAGAGCGGGCACGTTCGCGAACACCGGGGAGCTGTTTTTT. Translated, it gives CASRAGTFANTGELFF. The chain joins TRBV2 to TRBJ2-2; D might be TRBD2 (6 bases). Germline values: CDR1 SNHLY, CDR2 FYNNEI. The CDR3 covers 16 residues. Trimming stripped 6 bases from V and 0 bases from J, with 14 bases between. Variable domain in full (rest from reference TRBV2 and TRBJ2-2): EPEVTQTPSHQVTQMGQEVILRCVPISNHLYFYWYRQILGQKVEFLVSFYNNEISEKSEIFDDQFSVERPDGSNFTLKIRSTKLEDSAMYFCASRAGTFANTGELFFGEGSRLTVL.

The chain uses TRBV19 and TRBJ2-2; a possible D gene is TRBD1 (6 bases). The CDR3 runs 17 residues. Germline CDR1 reads LNHDA; CDR2 reads SQIVND (reference sequence). V was pared by 7 bases and J by 2 bases, with 20 bases between. The CDR3 DNA reads TGTGCCAGTAAGCCCTCCGGGACAATTAGCAACACCGGGGAGCTGTTTTTT. This sequence encodes CASKPSGTISNTGELFF.

The chain joins TRBV5-1 to TRBJ1-4; a weak D match, TRBD1 (5 bases). This CDR3 has 14 amino acids. Germline CDR1 reads SGHRS; CDR2 reads YFSETQ. Trimming shortened V by 7 bases and J by 6 bases, and 16 bases separated the two germline ends. CDR3: CASSTGTSDEKLFF. CDR3 in DNA: TGCGCCAGCTCCACGGGGACGTCGGATGAAAAACTGTTTTTT.

V usage is TRBV5-1 and J usage is TRBJ1-2; TRBD1 matches at 9 bases. From germline, CDR1 is SGHRS and CDR2 YFSETQ. This CDR3 is built from 15 residues. The ends lost 0 bases at V and 5 bases at J; junction bases unmatched: 5. Written as DNA, the CDR3 is TGCGCCAGCAGCTTGGGCCAGGGACAGGGATATGGCTACACCTTC. It is translated as CASSLGQGQGYGYTF.

This chain joins TRBV2 and TRBJ2-5; D gene unclear. This CDR3 has 12 residues. Trimming removed 10 bases from V and 2 bases from J, with 11 bases in between. Germline V gene sequence: CDR1 SNHLY, CDR2 FYNNEI. CDR3 in DNA: TGTGCCACCCAGGCCGGACAAGAGACCCAGTACTTC. It codes for CATQAGQETQYF. Based on the CDR3 plus reference TRBV2 and TRBJ2-5, the full variable domain is EPEVTQTPSHQVTQMGQEVILRCVPISNHLYFYWYRQILGQKVEFLVSFYNNEISEKSEIFDDQFSVERPDGSNFTLKIRSTKLEDSAMYFCATQAGQETQYFGPGTRLLVL.

This chain uses TRBV2 with TRBJ1-2; 8 positions agree with TRBD1. Germline CDR1 is SNHLY and CDR2 is FYNNEI. This CDR3 has 16 residues. With 6 bases clipped from V and 1 base from J, the junction kept 10 bases outside the gene matches. Here the CDR3 DNA reads TGTGCCAGCAGCTCCTATCCAGGGGGCGGTAACTATGGCTACACCTTC. It yields the protein CASSSYPGGGNYGYTF. The full variable domain, rest sourced from reference TRBV2 and TRBJ1-2, is EPEVTQTPSHQVTQMGQEVILRCVPISNHLYFYWYRQILGQKVEFLVSFYNNEISEKSEIFDDQFSVERPDGSNFTLKIRSTKLEDSAMYFCASSSYPGGGNYGYTFGSGTRLTVV.

The rearrangement links TRBV6-1 to TRBJ1-2; tentative D call: TRBD1 (5 bases). The CDR3 is 13 amino acids. Trimming stripped 1 base from V and 8 bases from J, with 11 bases between. Germline V gene data show CDR1 as MNHNS and CDR2 as SASEGT. This chain's CDR3 is CASSEEEGRGYTF. As DNA, the CDR3 is TGTGCCAGCAGTGAAGAGGAGGGACGGGGCTACACCTTC.

The V gene is TRBV7-9, the J gene TRBJ2-3; 9 nucleotides line up with TRBD2. This CDR3 spans 15 amino acids. Germline V gives CDR1 SEHNR, CDR2 FQNEAQ (reference sequence). V dropped 3 bases and J dropped 2; count of bases not matched to a gene: 3. The CDR3 here is CASSFLAGPTDTQYF. The CDR3, as DNA: TGTGCCAGCAGCTTCCTAGCGGGGCCCACAGATACGCAGTATTTT. The whole variable domain, filled in from reference TRBV7-9 and TRBJ2-3, reads DTGVSQNPRHKITKRGQNVTFRCDPISEHNRLYWYRQTLGQGPEFLTYFQNEAQLEKSRLLSDRFSAERPKGSFSTLEIQRTEQGDSAMYLCASSFLAGPTDTQYFGPGTRLTVL.

The chain employs TRBV13 and TRBJ2-3, with D unclear. The length of the CDR3 is 15 residues. Germline CDR1 reads PRHDT; CDR2 reads FYEKMQ (reference sequence). Deletions cut 0 bases from V and 1 base from J, with 8 bases between. The CDR3 nucleotides read TGTGCCAGCAGCTTAGGGGGTGGGGGCACAGATACGCAGTATTTT. It codes for CASSLGGGGTDTQYF.

The V and J genes are TRBV19 and TRBJ2-5; the D is unclear. There are 12 residues in the CDR3. Trimming took off 3 bases at V and 5 bases at J, with 7 bases between the two ends. Germline lookup yields CDR1 LNHDA and CDR2 SQIVND (reference sequence). For the CDR3, the DNA is TGTGCCAGTAGTATCGGTCTCGAGACCCAGTACTTC. Protein product: CASSIGLETQYF.

This clone was counted between two and nine times. This chain joins TRBV5-1 and TRBJ1-6; possibly TRBD1 for D (5 bases). Looked up from germline, CDR1 is SGHRS and CDR2 is YFSETQ. Trimming pared 3 bases from V and 11 bases from J, leaving 21 bases between. CDR3 length: 16 amino acids. CDR3 in DNA: TGCGCCAGCAGCTCGGGGGTGGGCAGGGCCCCCACACCCCTCCACTTT. This sequence encodes CASSSGVGRAPTPLHF.

The chain has TRBV6-1 and TRBJ1-4; 9 bases line up with TRBD1. The CDR3 covers 14 residues. The germline V gene has CDR1 MNHNS and CDR2 SASEGT. Losses at the gene ends were 7 bases for V and 7 bases for J; bases not matched to a gene: 7. CDR3 in DNA: TGTGCCAGCATTCCGGACAGGGGTCGTGAAAAACTGTTTTTT. This translates into CASIPDRGREKLFF.

The chain uses TRBV6-1 and TRBJ1-1, with 9 bases lining up with TRBD1. The junction had 5 bases not matched to a gene; V was cut back by 6 bases and J by 3 bases. This CDR3 has 14 amino acids. Per germline, CDR1 MNHNS and CDR2 SASEGT. CDR3 sequence: CASRSRDRDTEAFF. CDR3 in DNA: TGTGCCAGCAGATCACGGGACAGGGACACTGAAGCTTTCTTT.

This clone was found a few times. The chain has TRBV4-2 and TRBJ1-1; D is perhaps TRBD1 (5 bases). This CDR3 is built from 13 residues. CDR1 and CDR2 (germline): LGHNA, YNFKEQ. V was shortened by 0 bases and J by 5 bases, with 7 bases between the two germline ends. The CDR3 is CASSQDSGTEAFF. The DNA of the CDR3 is TGTGCCAGCAGCCAAGATTCAGGGACTGAAGCTTTCTTT.

V is TRBV25-1 and J is TRBJ1-2; 10 positions match TRBD1. This CDR3 is 14 amino acids long. Germline-derived CDR1 and CDR2 are MGHDK and SYGVNS. V lost 5 bases, J lost 6 bases, and 6 bases stayed unmatched. This chain's CDR3 is CASSLTGTGDGYTF. CDR3 DNA: TGTGCCAGCAGTCTCACCGGGACAGGGGATGGCTACACCTTC.

The rearrangement links TRBV27 to TRBJ2-3; D tentatively reads TRBD1 or TRBD2 (5 bases each). Trimming shortened V by 4 bases and J by 0 bases, and 11 bases separated the two germline ends. CDR3 size: 15 residues. CDR1 MNHEY and CDR2 SMNVEV come from the germline V gene (reference sequence). The CDR3 region has the DNA TGTGCCAGCAGTTCACCTCGGGACAGCACAGATACGCAGTATTTT. The encoded protein is CASSSPRDSTDTQYF.

This chain connects TRBV15 to TRBJ1-1, with 9 positions matching TRBD1. The CDR3 runs 14 residues. Germline trimming cut 5 bases from V and 2 bases from J; bases unmatched to any gene: 3. Per germline, CDR1 LNHNV and CDR2 YYDKDF (reference sequence). The chain's CDR3 is CATSRDRENTEAFF. In DNA form, the CDR3 reads TGTGCCACCAGCCGGGACAGGGAAAACACTGAAGCTTTCTTT.

J is TRBJ2-3 and V is TRBV13; 10 bases agree with TRBD2. Looked up from germline, CDR1 is PRHDT and CDR2 is FYEKMQ (reference sequence). The V gene end was trimmed by 3 bases and the J gene end by 4 bases; junction bases not matched to a gene: 4. This CDR3 contains 15 residues. CDR3 sequence (DNA): TGTGCCAGCAGCTTTAGCGGGGGGAGGGCAGATACGCAGTATTTT. Its protein product is CASSFSGGRADTQYF.

V gene TRBV29-1 combines with J gene TRBJ2-7; maybe TRBD2 (5 bases). The CDR3 spans 13 residues. The germline gives CDR1 SQVTM, CDR2 ANQGSEA. Trimming took 4 bases from V and 3 from J, leaving 13 bases between them. The CDR3 region is CSVAGVTLYEQYF. DNA of the CDR3: TGCAGCGTTGCCGGGGTTACCCTCTACGAGCAGTACTTC.

The chain employs TRBV10-3 and TRBJ1-6; 9 bases map to TRBD1. The CDR3 loop spans 15 amino acids. Per the germline V gene, CDR1 is ENHRY and CDR2 is SYGVKD. V shed 6 bases, J shed 5 bases, and the junction held 5 bases outside the gene matches. The CDR3 DNA follows: TGTGCCATCAGAGACCGGGACAGGGATAATTCACCCCTCCACTTT. The encoded protein is CAIRDRDRDNSPLHF.

V is TRBV4-3 and J is TRBJ2-1; 8 bases map to TRBD2. The CDR3 is 18 residues long. Germline CDR1 is LGHNA and CDR2 is YSLEER. With 1 base clipped from V and 9 bases from J, the junction kept 17 bases outside the gene matches. Here the CDR3 reads CASSQVGGGLGGLAEQFF. The CDR3 DNA sequence: TGCGCCAGCAGCCAAGTCGGGGGGGGGCTGGGTGGACTAGCTGAGCAGTTCTTC.

This chain uses TRBV4-3 with TRBJ2-6; 8 nucleotides agree with TRBD1. After removal of 8 bases from V and 0 bases from J, the junction contained 9 bases not matched to a gene. The V gene's germline CDR1 is LGHNA and CDR2 YSLEER. This CDR3 has 17 amino acids. CDR3 DNA: TGCGCCAGCCGGCCCGGACAGGGTAGCTCTGGGGCCAACGTCCTGACTTTC. It is translated as CASRPGQGSSGANVLTF.

The V gene is TRBV5-5, the J gene TRBJ1-2, with 8 bases matching TRBD1. The CDR3 sequence is 13 residues long. Germline V gene lookup returns CDR1 SGHKS and CDR2 YYEKEE (reference sequence). V lost 8 bases, J lost 7 bases, and 10 bases stayed unmatched. The CDR3 DNA sequence: TGTGCCAGTAGAGCGACAGGGGTCCCTGGCTACACCTTC. It encodes CASRATGVPGYTF.